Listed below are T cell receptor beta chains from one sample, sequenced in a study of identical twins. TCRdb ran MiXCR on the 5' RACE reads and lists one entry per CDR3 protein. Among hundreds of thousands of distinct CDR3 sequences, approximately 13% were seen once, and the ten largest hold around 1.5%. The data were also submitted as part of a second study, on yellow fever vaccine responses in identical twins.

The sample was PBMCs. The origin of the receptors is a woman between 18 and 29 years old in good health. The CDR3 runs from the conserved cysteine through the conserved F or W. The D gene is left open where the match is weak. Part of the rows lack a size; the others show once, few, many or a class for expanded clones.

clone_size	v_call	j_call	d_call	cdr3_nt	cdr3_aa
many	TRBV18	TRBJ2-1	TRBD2	TGTGCCAGCTCCCACGGACTAGCGGATTGGGGGGTTTACAATGAGCAGTTCTTC	CASSHGLADWGVYNEQFF
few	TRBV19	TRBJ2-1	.	TGTGCCAGTAGTATAGAGGACCCCGGGGAGCAGTTCTTC	CASSIEDPGEQFF
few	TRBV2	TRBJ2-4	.	TGTGCCAGCAGTGCGGCGGCAATAGCCAAAAACATTCAGTACTTC	CASSAAAIAKNIQYF
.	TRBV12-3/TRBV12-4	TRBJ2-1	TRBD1	TGTGCCAGCAGTCCGCCCCCGGGACAGGGTGCAAATGAGCAGTTCTTC	CASSPPPGQGANEQFF
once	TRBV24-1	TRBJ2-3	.	TGTGCCACCAGTGAACAACGACAGGCGGCCACAGATACGCAGTATTTT	CATSEQRQAATDTQYF
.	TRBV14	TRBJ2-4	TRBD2	TGTGCCAGCAGCCTGCTTGGAGTGGCTAGCGGGAGAGGCGTCATTCAGTACTTC	CASSLLGVASGRGVIQYF
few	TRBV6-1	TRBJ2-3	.	TGTGCCAGCACCAAGGCACTCCCGGGCGCAGATACGCAGTATTTT	CASTKALPGADTQYF
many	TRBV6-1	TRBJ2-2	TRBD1	TGTGCCAGCAGGGGGACAGGGAACACCGGGGAGCTGTTTTTT	CASRGTGNTGELFF
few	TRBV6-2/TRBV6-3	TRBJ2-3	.	TGTGCCAGCAGTTACGCGCACTTCCCCGATACGCAGTATTTT	CASSYAHFPDTQYF
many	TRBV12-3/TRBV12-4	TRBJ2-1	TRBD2	TGTGCCAGCAGTACTAGCGGGAGGGACAATGAGCAGTTCTTC	CASSTSGRDNEQFF
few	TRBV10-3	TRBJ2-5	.	TGTGCCATCAGTGAGTCGCCCCGGGAGACCCAGTACTTC	CAISESPRETQYF